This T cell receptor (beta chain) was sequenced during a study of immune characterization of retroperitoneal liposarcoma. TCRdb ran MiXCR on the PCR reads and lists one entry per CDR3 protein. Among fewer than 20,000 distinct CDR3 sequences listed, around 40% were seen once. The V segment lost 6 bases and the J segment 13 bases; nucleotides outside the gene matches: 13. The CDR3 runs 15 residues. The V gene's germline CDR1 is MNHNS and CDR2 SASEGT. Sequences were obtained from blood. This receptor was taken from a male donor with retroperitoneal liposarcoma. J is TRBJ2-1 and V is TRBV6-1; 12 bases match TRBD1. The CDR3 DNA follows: TGTGCCAGCAGCTCCGGGACAGGGGGCCTCCTGCCACAGTTCTTC. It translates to CASSSGTGGLLPQFF.